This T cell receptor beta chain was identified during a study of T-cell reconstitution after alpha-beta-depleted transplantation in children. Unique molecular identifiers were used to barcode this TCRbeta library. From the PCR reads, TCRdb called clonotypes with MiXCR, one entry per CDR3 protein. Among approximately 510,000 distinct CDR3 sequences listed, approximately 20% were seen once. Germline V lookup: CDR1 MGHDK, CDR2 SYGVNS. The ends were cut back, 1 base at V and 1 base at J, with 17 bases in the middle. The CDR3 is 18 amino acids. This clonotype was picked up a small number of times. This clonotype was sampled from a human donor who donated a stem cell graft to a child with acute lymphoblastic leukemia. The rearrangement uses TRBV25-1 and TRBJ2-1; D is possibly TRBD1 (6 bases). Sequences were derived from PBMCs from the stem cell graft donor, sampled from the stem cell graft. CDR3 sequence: CASSELKGERGSYNEQFF. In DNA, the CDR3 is TGTGCCAGCAGTGAATTGAAGGGTGAGAGGGGGTCCTACAATGAGCAGTTCTTC.